This T cell receptor (beta chain) was identified in a study of Ad26.COV2.S vaccination and SARS-CoV-2 variants. V lost 0 bases, J lost 0 bases, and 9 bases lay in between. The CDR3 runs to 16 residues. Germline CDR1 is MGHRA and CDR2 is YSYEKL. The sample's treatment: 15 to 20 received Ad26.COV2.S at low or high dose, single or two shots; about 5 received placebo; per-sample allocation not given. Sampling happened 63 days after the first vaccine or placebo injection. Study-level points and caveats: Participants given vaccine showed non-spike TCR breadth similar to that of placebo recipients.

To note about this clone: The antigen is not known.

Libraries were prepared by immunoSEQ multiplex PCR; TCRdb keeps only in-frame clonotypes and omits some of them. The sample records 380,000 or so clones, 83% being singletons. V usage is TRBV4-1 and J usage is TRBJ1-3; tentatively, D is TRBD1 (5 bases). Sequencing was performed on peripheral blood, taken in a trial of Ad26.COV2.S vaccine versus placebo. The clonotype was recovered from a person aged 18-65 years who received the Ad26.COV2.S COVID-19 vaccine or a placebo. CDR3 DNA: TGCGCCAGCAGCCAAGACAGGGCCCCCTCTGGAAACACCATATATTTT. Translating gives CASSQDRAPSGNTIYF.